This TCR beta chain was documented in a study of identical twins. Germline V lookup: CDR1 SGHDT, CDR2 YYEEEE. The length of the CDR3 is 15 residues. TCRdb itself ran the 5' RACE reads through MiXCR, one entry per CDR3 protein. The table records a few hundred thousand distinct CDR3 sequences, about 9% of them present only once. Comment on this clonotype: A read error may explain this, as a much larger clone is one base away.

This sample was also put to use in a study of yellow fever vaccine responses in identical twins.

V usage is TRBV5-6 and J usage is TRBJ2-7; 12 nucleotides agree with TRBD1. The clonotype originates from a young woman in good health. The sample comprised CD8+ T cells sorted from blood. The CDR3, as DNA: TGTGACAGCAGCAACCGGGACAGGGGGCATTTGGAGCAGTACTTC. The encoded protein is CDSSNRDRGHLEQYF. Using reference TRBV5-6 and TRBJ2-7 for the parts outside the CDR3, the full variable domain is DAGVTQSPTHLIKTRGQQVTLRCSPKSGHDTVSWYQQALGQGPQFIFQYYEEEERQRGNFPDRFSGHQFPNYSSELNVNALLLGDSALYLCDSSNRDRGHLEQYFGPGTRLTVT.